This is a list of T cell receptor beta chains from one sample in a study of T cell repertoires in cytomegalovirus infection. MiXCR was run by TCRdb on the reads, yielding one entry per CDR3 protein. The sample gives some 240,000 distinct CDR3 sequences, over 15% of which show up once; less than 60% is in the top ten. The sequenced sample was CD8+ T cells from PBMCs. These receptors were obtained from a human donor in good health (CMV status not recorded). Some clones in this sample may be carry-over from other donors' samples. Each CDR3 is given without its conserved first and last residue. Each record gives: V gene, CDR3 protein.

V: TRBV10-3
CDR3: AISEPSLAGDTYNEQF

V: TRBV28
CDR3: ASSLPGILE

V: TRBV7-9
CDR3: ASSATVPEAF

V: TRBV7-2
CDR3: ASSSPGGARKSTEAF

V: TRBV9
CDR3: ASSDGTETPNQPQH

V: TRBV29-1
CDR3: SASGQGPTNEKLF

V: TRBV13
CDR3: ASSEQDRLYT

V: TRBV7-2
CDR3: ASSYGQIYEQY

V: TRBV7-3
CDR3: ASSLLGGSLGELF

V: TRBV20-1
CDR3: SARDLQRQANEQY

V: TRBV11-1
CDR3: ASSDTGGGQSTDTQY

V: TRBV29-1
CDR3: SVERGAGELF

V: TRBV5-1
CDR3: ASSLEQGVTDTQY

V: TRBV7-2
CDR3: ASSLGYGGGVTDTQY

V: TRBV5-5
CDR3: ASSLPSSNFYNSPLH

V: TRBV6-4
CDR3: ASSAYGGTGDGYT

V: TRBV6-6
CDR3: ASSYSKDPGGEQY

V: TRBV7-6
CDR3: ASSSDGTSYFYNEQF

V: TRBV7-2
CDR3: ASSSGPYKNTEAF

V: TRBV6-1
CDR3: ASSGDHGGPGTEAF